In this sample, the clone carrying this T cell receptor beta chain turned up once. This entry comes from a study of CD8 T cells in Susac syndrome. An input of about 0.5 to 1 ug of RNA was subjected to reverse transcription using random hexamers. A single record per CDR3 protein comes from TCRdb applying MiXCR to the immunoSEQ multiplex PCR reads. The table has about 80,000 distinct CDR3 sequences, around 94% seen once. The TCR originated in a human donor in good health. Source material: CD8+ T cells from PBMCs.

As DNA, the CDR3 is TGTGCCAGCAGCCCTTTTGGGGCCTACGAGCAGTACGTC. Amino acids: CASSPFGAYEQYV. The J gene is TRBJ2-7, the V gene TRBV5-4; D gene ambiguous. Trimming left V 4 bases short and J 2 bases short, with 10 bases between. Germline assignment: CDR1 SGHNT and CDR2 YYREEE (reference sequence). CDR3 length: 13 amino acids.